The 31 T cell receptor beta chains below were found in one sample sequenced in a study of CD8+CD57+ T cells in acquired aplastic anemia. Profiling that covered TCR beta VDJ and CDR3 relied on genomic DNA as its template. TCRdb ran MiXCR on the reads and lists one entry per CDR3 protein. This repertoire shows a few hundred thousand distinct CDR3 sequences, roughly 34% found once; its top ten account for about 0.8%. An expansion of CD8+CD57+ cells by flow cytometry had been shown in patients chosen for sequencing. The sample was sorted CD4+, CD8+, or CD8+CD57+ T cells (not recorded which) from PBMCs. These receptors came from a human donor with aplastic anemia.

The chain uses TRBV10-2 and TRBJ2-7; D is ambiguous. The ends were cut back, 6 bases at V and 3 bases at J, with 12 bases in the middle. Per the germline V gene, CDR1 is WSHSY and CDR2 is SAAADI. The CDR3 covers 13 residues. CDR3 residues: CASSLDQYYEQYF. In DNA, the CDR3 is TGCGCCAGCAGCCTGGATCAGTACTACGAGCAGTACTTC.

Notes on this clonotype: Relative to the germline gene, one junction end is altered; a read error may explain this. The V call is TRBV7-7, the J call TRBJ1-2; D possibly corresponds to TRBD1 (6 bases). Germline V CDR1 and CDR2: SSHAT, FNYEAQ (reference sequence). This CDR3 comprises 17 residues. The CDR3 DNA reads as TGTGCTAGCAGCCCCCTGGGGCCTTCGACAGGCTTCTATGGCTACACCTTC. Translation: CASSPLGPSTGFYGYTF. The full variable domain, with the rest looked up from reference TRBV7-7 and TRBJ1-2, is GAGVSQSPRYKVTKRGQDVTLRCDPISSHATLYWYQQALGQGPEFLTYFNYEAQPDKSGLPSDRFSAERPEGSISTLTIQRTEQRDSAMYRCASSPLGPSTGFYGYTFGSGTRLTVV.

This clonotype appeared many times. This chain connects TRBV10-1 to TRBJ2-3; D is perhaps TRBD2 (5 bases). This CDR3 is built from 13 residues. Per germline, CDR1 WNHNN and CDR2 SYGVQD (reference sequence). V gave up 7 bases and J gave up 5 bases, with 13 bases separating them. CDR3 in DNA: TGCGCCAGCACCGACCAACTAGGAGATACGCAGTATTTT. Its translation: CASTDQLGDTQYF.

Concerning this clonotype itself: The conserved phenylalanine or tryptophan normally closing the CDR3 is absent here, so this likely arose from a read error. The limits of the CDR3 on the DNA are not certain, so only TCRdb's listed CDR3 is given. This rearrangement joins TRBV6-1 to TRBJ1-1. The germline CDR1 and CDR2 sequences are MNHNS and SASEGT. A total of 8 residues make up the CDR3, ends included. CDR3 in amino acids: CASSDQKP.

The chain joins TRBV6-1 to TRBJ1-1; TRBD1 agrees at 8 bases. The CDR3 is 15 amino acids. The germline gives CDR1 MNHNS, CDR2 SASEGT. With 9 bases clipped from V and 1 base from J, the junction kept 10 bases outside the gene matches. The CDR3 loop is CASSRRGQGNTEAFF. The CDR3 DNA is TGTGCCAGTTCCCGCAGGGGGCAAGGGAACACTGAAGCTTTCTTT.

This clonotype was seen at least ten times. The CDR3 reads CASSTTGGQETQYF. In DNA, the CDR3 is TGTGCCAGTAGTACGACAGGGGGCCAAGAGACCCAGTACTTC. J is TRBJ2-5 and V is TRBV19; 9 nucleotides agree with TRBD1. Trimming at V came to 4 bases and at J to 1 base, leaving 1 base not matched to a gene. The length of the CDR3 is 14 residues. Looked up from germline, CDR1 is LNHDA and CDR2 is SQIVND (reference sequence).

This clonotype was detected many times. The chain combines TRBV9 with TRBJ1-2; maybe TRBD1 (5 bases). CDR3 length equals 13 residues. V shed 4 bases and J shed 8 bases, with 15 bases lying between them. In germline, CDR1 is SGDLS, CDR2 YYNGEE. The CDR3 bases are TGTGCCAGCAGCCCCACCAGGGACGAAGGCTACACCTTC. Protein product: CASSPTRDEGYTF.

A single count supports this clonotype. The V call is TRBV5-1, the J call TRBJ1-3; D not resolved. The CDR3 totals 15 residues. In germline, CDR1 is SGHRS, CDR2 YFSETQ. The ends were cut back, 0 bases at V and 0 bases at J, with 7 bases in the middle. Here the CDR3 DNA reads TGCGCCAGCAGCTTGGACGGCCTCTCTGGAAACACCATATATTTT. Translation gives CASSLDGLSGNTIYF. Together with reference TRBV5-1 and TRBJ1-3, the CDR3 gives the full variable domain: KAGVTQTPRYLIKTRGQQVTLSCSPISGHRSVSWYQQTPGQGLQFLFEYFSETQRNKGNFPGRFSGRQFSNSRSEMNVSTLELGDSALYLCASSLDGLSGNTIYFGEGSWLTVV.

The table lists this clonotype with many counts. The genes are TRBV10-3 and TRBJ2-7; 8 bases are shared with TRBD2. The V gene end was trimmed by 7 bases and the J gene end by 1 base; junction bases not matched to a gene: 9. The CDR3 is 15 residues long. Germline CDR1 reads ENHRY; CDR2 reads SYGVKD. The CDR3, as DNA: TGTGCCATCATGCGGACTAGCACGATTTCCTACGAGCAGTACTTC. Protein sequence: CAIMRTSTISYEQYF.

This clonotype appeared once. The rearrangement uses TRBV15 and TRBJ2-7; 12 bases are shared with TRBD2. V was pared by 10 bases and J by 2 bases, with 12 bases of the junction left unmatched. The CDR3 covers 16 residues. The germline CDR1 and CDR2 sequences are LNHNV and YYDKDF (reference sequence). CDR3 sequence (DNA): TGTGCCAGCAGTGATGCGGCTAGCGGGGGGGCCTACGAGCAGTACTTC. Encoded protein: CASSDAASGGAYEQYF.

Many counts were recorded for this clonotype. The chain couples TRBV20-1 to TRBJ2-5; D gene unclear. Germline loops: CDR1 DFQATT, CDR2 SNEGSKA (reference sequence). This CDR3 is built from 12 residues. V was clipped by 3 bases and J by 0 bases, with 5 bases between them. The CDR3 DNA reads TGCAGTGCTAGCGAGAACCAAGAGACCCAGTACTTC. Translation: CSASENQETQYF.

The chain carries TRBV3-1 and TRBJ1-1; D gene unclear. Germline CDR1 LGHDT, CDR2 YNNKEL (reference sequence). This CDR3 is built from 13 residues. V was shortened by 3 bases and J by 5 bases, with 10 bases between the two germline ends. The CDR3 nucleotides are TGTGCCAGCAGCCAGGGCCTCGGGACTGAAGCTTTCTTT. Translation gives CASSQGLGTEAFF.

This clonotype came up many times. The chain joins TRBV5-8 to TRBJ2-7; possibly TRBD1 for D (6 bases). With 0 bases removed from V and 7 bases from J, the gap between germline ends came to 8 bases. Germline assignment: CDR1 SGHTS and CDR2 YDEGEE. The CDR3 runs 12 residues. DNA of the CDR3: TGTGCCAGCAGCTTGGAAGGGGGAGAGCAGTACTTC. Translated: CASSLEGGEQYF.

This clonotype was picked up one time. J is TRBJ1-5 and V is TRBV19; D is unclear. V was clipped by 8 bases and J by 4 bases, with 12 bases between them. The CDR3 extends over 13 amino acids. Germline V CDR1 and CDR2: LNHDA, SQIVND (reference sequence). CDR3 sequence reads: CASAPGTNQPQHF. For the CDR3, the DNA is TGTGCCAGTGCCCCGGGAACGAATCAGCCCCAGCATTTT. Variable domain in full (rest from reference TRBV19 and TRBJ1-5): DGGITQSPKYLFRKEGQNVTLSCEQNLNHDAMYWYRQDPGQGLRLIYYSQIVNDFQKGDIAEGYSVSREKKESFPLTVTSAQKNPTAFYLCASAPGTNQPQHFGDGTRLSIL.

The chain uses TRBV29-1 and TRBJ2-7; 9 nucleotides agree with TRBD1. CDR1 is SQVTM, CDR2 ANQGSEA, per germline. The V segment lost 6 bases and the J segment 3 bases; nucleotides outside the gene matches: 6. This CDR3 spans 13 amino acids. CDR3 sequence reads: CSVGDRDNYEQYF. The DNA of the CDR3 is TGCAGCGTGGGGGACAGGGACAACTACGAGCAGTACTTC.

This clonotype was recorded at least ten times. V usage is TRBV7-2 and J usage is TRBJ2-6, with D possibly being TRBD2 (5 bases). The CDR3 is 15 amino acids. The germline gives CDR1 SGHTA, CDR2 FQGNSA. Trimming took 10 bases from V and 0 from J, leaving 13 bases between them. CDR3: CATATGNSGANVLTF. The CDR3 region has the DNA TGTGCCACCGCCACGGGAAACTCTGGGGCCAACGTCCTGACTTTC.

This clonotype was counted ten times or more. This chain uses TRBV20-1 with TRBJ1-6; D possibly corresponds to TRBD1 (5 bases). CDR3 size: 16 residues. CDR1 DFQATT and CDR2 SNEGSKA come from the germline V gene (reference sequence). Trimming cost V 0 bases and J 2 bases, with 11 bases left between them. The CDR3 DNA reads TGCAGTGCTAGAGATTTAGACAGTCCCTATAATTCACCCCTCCACTTT. Amino acids: CSARDLDSPYNSPLHF.

Worth noting for this clonotype: This may be a read error: a much more frequent sequence differs by one nucleotide. V and J are TRBV11-1 and TRBJ2-1; 9 bases are shared with TRBD1. V was clipped by 11 bases and J by 6 bases; unmatched bases: 11. Germline lookup yields CDR1 SGHAT and CDR2 FQDESV (reference sequence). The CDR3 is made up of 14 amino acids. CDR3 sequence reads: CAAIPGQGINEQFF. The DNA for the CDR3 is TGTGCCGCTATTCCGGGACAGGGTATCAATGAGCAGTTCTTC. Variable domain in full (rest from reference TRBV11-1 and TRBJ2-1): EAEVAQSPRYKITEKSQAVAFWCDPISGHATLYWYRQILGQGPELLVQFQDESVVDDSQLPKDRFSAERLKGVDSTLKIQPAELGDSAMYLCAAIPGQGINEQFFGPGTRLTVL.

The V gene is TRBV5-1, the J gene TRBJ2-7, with TRBD1 as a possible D gene (5 bases). There are 14 residues in the CDR3. The germline V and J ends were trimmed by 1 base and 9 bases, with 17 bases remaining between them. Germline V lookup: CDR1 SGHRS, CDR2 YFSETQ. The CDR3 loop is CASSLSQVVDGQYF. Written as DNA, the CDR3 is TGCGCCAGCAGCTTGTCACAGGTTGTGGACGGGCAGTACTTC. Based on the CDR3 plus reference TRBV5-1 and TRBJ2-7, the full variable domain is KAGVTQTPRYLIKTRGQQVTLSCSPISGHRSVSWYQQTPGQGLQFLFEYFSETQRNKGNFPGRFSGRQFSNSRSEMNVSTLELGDSALYLCASSLSQVVDGQYFGPGTRLTVT.

V gene TRBV13 combines with J gene TRBJ2-3; D perhaps matches TRBD1 (6 bases). V dropped 6 bases and J dropped 6 bases, with 13 bases sitting between them. CDR3 length: 13 residues. In germline, CDR1 is PRHDT, CDR2 FYEKMQ (reference sequence). The CDR3 nucleotides are TGTGCCAGCAGTAGACCAGGGGCGGATACGCAGTATTTT. It is translated as CASSRPGADTQYF.

This clonotype showed up just once. The CDR3 is CSARDETQYYGYTF. The CDR3 DNA follows: TGCAGTGCGAGGGACGAGACCCAGTACTATGGCTACACCTTC. The chain uses TRBV20-1 and TRBJ1-2, with D possibly being TRBD1 (5 bases). Between the trimmed V and J ends, which lost 6 bases and 3 bases, there was a span of 17 bases. The CDR3 is 14 amino acids. Germline CDR1 is DFQATT and CDR2 is SNEGSKA (reference sequence).

The rearrangement links TRBV14 to TRBJ1-2; D is unclear. This CDR3 is 12 amino acids long. Germline CDR1 SGHDN, CDR2 FVKESK. V was clipped by 11 bases and J by 4 bases, with 14 bases between them. The CDR3 sequence: CAAQEVSYGYTF. The CDR3 DNA reads TGTGCCGCGCAGGAAGTAAGCTATGGCTACACCTTC.

In its sample, this clonotype was seen a few times. This sequence joins TRBV30 and TRBJ2-1; TRBD1 agrees at 9 bases. The CDR3 totals 13 residues. Trimming removed 3 bases from V and 3 bases from J; junction bases left unmatched: 0. Germline loops: CDR1 GTSNPN, CDR2 SVGIG (reference sequence). CDR3 bases: TGTGCCTGGAGGACAGGGGGCTACAATGAGCAGTTCTTC. It codes for CAWRTGGYNEQFF.

This clonotype occurred a few times. This sequence joins TRBV7-3 and TRBJ1-1; TRBD1 is a possible D gene (5 bases). Germline CDR1 SGHTA, CDR2 FQGTGA. The CDR3 loop spans 17 amino acids. Trimming removed 5 bases at V and 1 base at J, with 20 bases between. For the CDR3, the DNA is TGTGCCAGCAGCGAAACCCGGGACTTACGAGGGAACACTGAAGCTTTCTTT. Translating it yields CASSETRDLRGNTEAFF.

This clonotype has a handful of counts. The rearrangement joins TRBV10-3 to TRBJ1-2, with D possibly being TRBD1 (6 bases). The CDR3 is 12 residues long. V lost 10 bases and J 6 bases, leaving 15 bases between the germline ends. Germline CDR1 ENHRY, CDR2 SYGVKD. The chain's CDR3 is CASRTGSDGYTF. CDR3 in DNA: TGTGCCAGCAGAACAGGGTCGGATGGCTACACCTTC.

In this sample, this clonotype turned up a few times. V usage is TRBV12-3 or TRBV12-4 and J usage is TRBJ2-7; maybe TRBD2 (6 bases). The CDR3 consists of 13 residues. V lost 8 bases and J lost 6, with 17 bases in between. The CDR3 region is CASWDSGAGEQYF. The CDR3 nucleotides read TGTGCCAGCTGGGATAGCGGTGCAGGCGAGCAGTACTTC.

DNA of the CDR3: TGTGCCAGCATTACCGGGACAGTAAATTCACCCCTCCACTTT. Protein: CASITGTVNSPLHF. V usage is TRBV25-1 and J usage is TRBJ1-6; 7 nucleotides align to TRBD1. CDR3 length: 14 residues. Trimming removed 7 bases from V and 7 bases from J; junction bases left unmatched: 7. CDR1 and CDR2 from the germline V gene are MGHDK and SYGVNS. The full variable domain, its missing parts supplied by reference TRBV25-1 and TRBJ1-6, is EADIYQTPRYLVIGTGKKITLECSQTMGHDKMYWYQQDPGMELHLIHYSYGVNSTEKGDLSSESTVSRIRTEHFPLTLESARPSHTSQYLCASITGTVNSPLHFGNGTRLTVT.

The sample holds many counts of this clonotype. This chain joins TRBV10-3 and TRBJ1-5; D remains unclear. Germline lookup yields CDR1 ENHRY and CDR2 SYGVKD. V gave up 0 bases and J gave up 4 bases, with 7 bases separating them. The CDR3 has 14 residues. In DNA, the CDR3 is TGTGCCATCAGTGAGTCGATACAGAATCAGCCCCAGCATTTT. It yields the protein CAISESIQNQPQHF.

This clonotype was found many times. The chain couples TRBV19 to TRBJ2-1; D possibly corresponds to TRBD1 (5 bases). Trimming shortened V by 6 bases and J by 5 bases, and 17 bases separated the two germline ends. The germline gives CDR1 LNHDA, CDR2 SQIVND (reference sequence). The CDR3 has 15 amino acids. The CDR3 protein is CASRSQTAHNNEQFF. The DNA for the CDR3 is TGTGCCAGTAGATCCCAGACAGCGCATAACAATGAGCAGTTCTTC.

This clonotype was seen a few times. The J gene is TRBJ2-6, the V gene TRBV2; D is possibly TRBD2 (5 bases). This CDR3 region has 16 residues. Germline-derived CDR1 and CDR2 are SNHLY and FYNNEI. V was clipped by 5 bases and J by 4 bases, with 15 bases between them. DNA for the CDR3: TGTGCCAGCAGTTTAGCGAGGGCGGGCGGGGCCAACGTCCTGACTTTC. Its translation is CASSLARAGGANVLTF.

At least ten counts were recorded for this clonotype. The chain joins TRBV12-3 or TRBV12-4 to TRBJ1-2, with D possibly being TRBD1 (5 bases). Trimming stripped 5 bases from V and 8 bases from J, with 21 bases between. The CDR3 is 15 amino acids. The CDR3 coding sequence is TGTGCCAGCAGTGTGCTGGGACCCCGGGGGTACGGCTACACCTTC. This gives the protein CASSVLGPRGYGYTF.